Below are 16 T cell receptor beta chains sequenced from a single sample in a study of sequential checkpoint blockade in melanoma. Regarding treatment: randomized to nivolumab then ipilimumab (arm A) or the reverse (arm B). Clones were read by immunoSEQ multiplex PCR, and TCRdb kept only the in-frame ones, dropping some. The profile shows under 40,000 clones, around nine tenths of them singletons. This material consisted of CD8+ T cells sorted from blood (inferred from file names), taken from a patient given nivolumab and ipilimumab in sequence. The receptors were gathered from a human donor with melanoma.

The table lists this clone with a few counts. V is TRBV6-4 and J is TRBJ2-3; D gene ambiguous. CDR1 MRHNA and CDR2 SNTAGT come from the germline V gene. The CDR3 spans 15 residues. V lost 5 bases to trimming and J lost 0 bases, with 12 bases between them. In nucleotides, the CDR3 is TGTGCCAGCAGTTCCTTGTCTACTAGCACAGATACGCAGTATTTT. It is translated as CASSSLSTSTDTQYF.

A note on this clone: At one of its ends the junction is not consistent with the germline gene, which may arise from a read error. The chain carries TRBV5-1 and TRBJ1-2; D remains unclear. The CDR3 covers 13 residues. Per germline, CDR1 SGHRS and CDR2 YFSETQ. As DNA, the CDR3 is TGTGCCAGCAGCCTCGGGTGGTCCCGTGGCTACACCTTC. As protein: CASSLGWSRGYTF. Full variable domain (outside the CDR3, taken from reference TRBV5-1 and TRBJ1-2): KAGVTQTPRYLIKTRGQQVTLSCSPISGHRSVSWYQQTPGQGLQFLFEYFSETQRNKGNFPGRFSGRQFSNSRSEMNVSTLELGDSALYLCASSLGWSRGYTFGSGTRLTVV.

This sequence joins TRBV7-7 and TRBJ2-7; 8 nucleotides align to TRBD2. J lost 7 bases, V lost 4 bases, and 6 bases had no gene match. The CDR3 has 13 amino acids. Germline assignment: CDR1 SSHAT and CDR2 FNYEAQ (reference sequence). DNA for the CDR3: TGTGCCAGCAGCTCTGGACTAGCCAAGGAGCAGTACTTC. This translates into CASSSGLAKEQYF.

This chain links TRBV10-1 with TRBJ2-2; 7 bases are a match to TRBD2. This CDR3 is 16 amino acids long. V dropped 11 bases and J dropped 0; count of bases not matched to a gene: 12. Germline loops: CDR1 WNHNN, CDR2 SYGVQD (reference sequence). CDR3 DNA sequence: TGCGCCCACATGATCGAGGGAGGGCCGAACACCGGGGAGCTGTTTTTT. This encodes CAHMIEGGPNTGELFF.

The rearrangement links TRBV19 to TRBJ2-3; perhaps TRBD1 as D (6 bases). V gave up 1 base and J gave up 3 bases, with 11 bases separating them. CDR3 size: 15 residues. Germline CDR1 reads LNHDA; CDR2 reads SQIVND (reference sequence). CDR3 loop: CASSIAPRGTDTQYF. CDR3 nucleotides: TGTGCCAGTAGTATAGCCCCGAGGGGGACAGATACGCAGTATTTT.

V and J are TRBV7-6 and TRBJ2-1; D is perhaps TRBD2 (6 bases). This CDR3 has 13 amino acids. CDR1 and CDR2 (germline): SGHVS, FNYEAQ. The V and J ends lost 1 base and 10 bases respectively, with 11 bases between them. This chain's CDR3 is CASSLELAPEQFF. The DNA of the CDR3 is TGTGCCAGCAGCTTAGAACTAGCCCCCGAGCAGTTCTTC.

V usage is TRBV5-1 and J usage is TRBJ2-1; 10 nucleotides agree with TRBD2. This CDR3 contains 15 residues. V gave up 2 bases and J gave up 10 bases; unmatched junction bases: 9. Germline CDR1 reads SGHRS; CDR2 reads YFSETQ. In nucleotides, the CDR3 is TGCGCCAGCAGCTTCGGACTAGCGGCCTTTCCGGAGCAGTTCTTC. It specifies CASSFGLAAFPEQFF.

The chain employs TRBV27 and TRBJ2-5; tentative D call: TRBD2 (6 bases). Germline CDR1 reads MNHEY; CDR2 reads SMNVEV (reference sequence). The length of the CDR3 is 16 residues. Between the trimmed V and J ends, which lost 0 bases and 1 base, there was a span of 12 bases. The DNA of the CDR3 is TGTGCCAGCAGTTTATCTCCCGGGGGAACCCAAGAGACCCAGTACTTC. Translation gives CASSLSPGGTQETQYF.

The chain joins TRBV5-6 to TRBJ1-5; tentative D call: TRBD1 (6 bases). Germline assignment: CDR1 SGHDT and CDR2 YYEEEE. The CDR3 sequence is 16 residues long. The ends were cut back, 2 bases at V and 3 bases at J, with 15 bases in the middle. In DNA form, the CDR3 reads TGTGCCAGCAGCTTTGGTGACAGGACATACAATCAGCCCCAGCATTTT. Its protein is CASSFGDRTYNQPQHF. Based on the CDR3 plus reference TRBV5-6 and TRBJ1-5, the full variable domain is DAGVTQSPTHLIKTRGQQVTLRCSPKSGHDTVSWYQQALGQGPQFIFQYYEEEERQRGNFPDRFSGHQFPNYSSELNVNALLLGDSALYLCASSFGDRTYNQPQHFGDGTRLSIL.

On this clone: Germline and junction disagree at one end, which may indicate a read error. This sequence joins TRBV10-3 and TRBJ2-3; 7 bases map to TRBD1. Germline V gives CDR1 ENHRY, CDR2 SYGVKD. CDR3 size: 15 residues. CDR3 amino acids: CAIMATGMGTYTQYF. The CDR3, as DNA: TGTGCCATCATGGCGACAGGGATGGGCACATATACGCAGTATTTT.

The count of this clone is one. The chain recombines TRBV4-3 with TRBJ2-5; D might be TRBD2 (6 bases). The V gene lost 0 bases and the J gene lost 5 bases, with 19 bases spanning the gap. Germline V gene lookup returns CDR1 LGHNA and CDR2 YSLEER. The CDR3 contains 17 residues. This CDR3 reads CASSQDLSGPVGETQYF. The CDR3 coding sequence is TGCGCCAGCAGCCAAGATCTTAGCGGCCCAGTTGGGGAGACCCAGTACTTC.

The J gene is TRBJ1-1, the V gene TRBV7-6; D ambiguous. The CDR3 has 15 amino acids. CDR1 is SGHVS and CDR2 is FNYEAQ in the germline V gene. Trimming shortened V by 2 bases and J by 4 bases, and 14 bases separated the two germline ends. The CDR3: CASSLSGSAGTEAFF. CDR3 nucleotide sequence: TGTGCCAGCAGCTTATCCGGCTCAGCGGGCACTGAAGCTTTCTTT.

This rearrangement joins TRBV7-6 to TRBJ2-5; 13 bases agree with TRBD2. Trimming took 4 bases from V and 4 from J; bases not matched to a gene: 3. This CDR3 is built from 15 residues. Per germline, CDR1 SGHVS and CDR2 FNYEAQ. CDR3 nucleotides: TGTGCCAGCAGCTCCGGACTAGCGGGAGTAGAGACCCAGTACTTC. Its translation: CASSSGLAGVETQYF.

The chain is built from TRBV7-9 and TRBJ2-7, with 8 bases that match TRBD1. The V gene's germline CDR1 is SEHNR and CDR2 FQNEAQ (reference sequence). V shed 6 bases and J 12 bases; nucleotides not matched to a gene: 10. The CDR3 is 12 residues long. CDR3 residues: CASSSGGLRLYF. The CDR3 DNA is TGTGCCAGCAGTTCAGGGGGCTTACGGTTGTACTTC.

The J gene is TRBJ1-1, the V gene TRBV27; no definite D call. The V gene lost 4 bases and the J gene lost 0 bases, with 15 bases spanning the gap. The CDR3 is 16 amino acids. In germline, CDR1 is MNHEY, CDR2 SMNVEV (reference sequence). CDR3 region: CASSSYRQAMNTEAFF. In DNA, the CDR3 is TGTGCCAGCAGTTCCTACCGACAAGCCATGAACACTGAAGCTTTCTTT.

The chain couples TRBV5-1 to TRBJ2-1; 11 bases match TRBD1. Germline V lookup: CDR1 SGHRS, CDR2 YFSETQ. CDR3 length equals 16 residues. After removal of 4 bases from V and 5 bases from J, the junction contained 8 bases not matched to a gene. The DNA of the CDR3 is TGCGCCAGCAGCCATGGGACAGGGGGTCCGGACAATGAGCAGTTCTTC. It yields the protein CASSHGTGGPDNEQFF.